Shown below are 27 T cell receptor beta chains from a single sample sequenced in a study of cytomegalovirus exposure and HLA in healthy donors. PCR employed 60 Vbeta and 13 Jbeta primers. The repertoire was sequenced with immunoSEQ multiplex PCR; TCRdb's copy has only in-frame clones and lacks some. Altogether around 220,000 clones are present, 60% to 80% being singletons, with the ten largest covering 1.5% to 2%. Material: PBMCs. These receptors came from a man in his late teens or twenties in good health and CMV-seronegative.

This clone came up a few times. CDR3 sequence reads: CASSQGLREQNEKLFF. As DNA, the CDR3 is TGCGCCAGCAGCCAAGGATTGAGGGAACAAAATGAAAAACTGTTTTTT. The chain recombines TRBV4-3 with TRBJ1-4; D gene unclear. V was shortened by 1 base and J by 5 bases, with 14 bases between the two germline ends. This CDR3 contains 16 residues. The germline CDR1 and CDR2 sequences are LGHNA and YSLEER.

The chain couples TRBV29-1 to TRBJ2-7; TRBD2 matches 7 bases. J was trimmed by 5 bases and V by 4 bases; bases with no gene match: 5. CDR3 size: 12 residues. Germline CDR1 and CDR2: SQVTM and ANQGSEA. The CDR3 loop reads CSVGTRMDEQYF. CDR3 nucleotide sequence: TGCAGCGTTGGGACTAGGATGGACGAGCAGTACTTC.

The chain is built from TRBV6-1 and TRBJ2-5, with 12 positions matching TRBD2. Germline assignment: CDR1 MNHNS and CDR2 SASEGT. J lost 2 bases, V lost 7 bases, and 2 bases had no gene match. This CDR3 has 14 amino acids. CDR3 coding DNA: TGTGCCAGCACCGGGACTAGCGGGCAAGAGACCCAGTACTTC. Amino acids: CASTGTSGQETQYF.

The rearrangement uses TRBV7-9 and TRBJ2-2; 9 positions match TRBD2. With V trimmed by 0 bases and J by 4 bases, 3 bases remained unmatched. CDR3 length: 16 residues. CDR1 is SEHNR and CDR2 is FQNEAQ in the germline V gene (reference sequence). The CDR3 sequence: CASSLALAGRTGELFF. CDR3 DNA sequence: TGTGCCAGCAGCTTAGCCCTAGCGGGACGCACCGGGGAGCTGTTTTTT.

The chain joins TRBV28 to TRBJ2-1; 10 nucleotides match TRBD1. Germline V lookup: CDR1 MDHEN, CDR2 SYDVKM. This CDR3 region has 16 residues. Unmatched junction bases numbered 6, after V lost 3 bases and J lost 4 bases. The CDR3 protein is CASSFIRDRGYNEQFF. The CDR3 bases are TGTGCCAGCAGTTTTATCCGGGACAGGGGATACAATGAGCAGTTCTTC.

This clone was seen more than once but under ten times. V usage is TRBV6-5 and J usage is TRBJ1-4, with a possible D match to TRBD1 (6 bases). V was shortened by 0 bases and J by 8 bases, with 16 bases between the two germline ends. The V gene's germline CDR1 is MNHEY and CDR2 SVGAGI. The CDR3 extends over 16 amino acids. The DNA of the CDR3 is TGTGCCAGCAGTTACTCGCCCCAGGGGCCGTGGGAAAAACTGTTTTTT. It specifies CASSYSPQGPWEKLFF.

This clone was picked up a small number of times. This chain joins TRBV4-1 and TRBJ1-1, with TRBD1 matching 9 bases. CDR3 length: 15 residues. Per germline, CDR1 MGHRA and CDR2 YSYEKL. The ends lost 2 bases at V and 4 bases at J; junction bases unmatched: 5. The CDR3 is CASSQPGQGSTEAFF. CDR3 nucleotides: TGCGCCAGCAGCCAACCGGGACAGGGAAGCACTGAAGCTTTCTTT.

The chain carries TRBV9 and TRBJ2-7; 13 nucleotides agree with TRBD2. This CDR3 has 15 residues. The J segment lost 3 bases and the V segment lost 3 bases, leaving 3 bases of the junction unmatched. Germline V gene lookup returns CDR1 SGDLS and CDR2 YYNGEE. The CDR3 region has the DNA TGTGCCAGCAGCGCCGGGACTAGCGGGATCTACGAGCAGTACTTC. This translates into CASSAGTSGIYEQYF.

The rearrangement uses TRBV5-6 and TRBJ2-7; 10 bases line up with TRBD1. Germline lookup yields CDR1 SGHDT and CDR2 YYEEEE. The CDR3 spans 15 residues. After removal of 0 bases from V and 5 bases from J, the junction contained 5 bases not matched to a gene. The CDR3 is CASSLEGTGAHEQYF. In DNA form, the CDR3 reads TGTGCCAGCAGCTTGGAGGGGACAGGGGCCCACGAGCAGTACTTC.

The chain uses TRBV29-1 and TRBJ2-7; 7 bases agree with TRBD2. The V and J ends lost 7 bases and 5 bases, in that order; junction bases with no gene match: 32. The germline V gene has CDR1 SQVTM and CDR2 ANQGSEA. CDR3 length equals 20 residues. This CDR3 reads CSADARQRHSRSGTSDEQYF. CDR3 sequence (DNA): TGCAGCGCCGACGCCAGACAGAGGCATTCGCGAAGCGGGACCTCAGACGAGCAGTACTTC.

The J gene is TRBJ2-7, the V gene TRBV30; 9 bases line up with TRBD1. The CDR3 is made up of 16 amino acids. The germline V gene has CDR1 GTSNPN and CDR2 SVGIG (reference sequence). The V and J ends lost 0 bases and 0 bases, in that order; junction bases with no gene match: 6. This CDR3 is CAWSVLRDRVSYEQYF. The CDR3 DNA is TGTGCCTGGAGTGTCCTCCGGGACAGGGTCTCCTACGAGCAGTACTTC.

The chain is built from TRBV19 and TRBJ2-7; 11 nucleotides match TRBD2. Per the germline V gene, CDR1 is LNHDA and CDR2 is SQIVND (reference sequence). Trimming took 10 bases from V and 2 from J; bases not matched to a gene: 7. This CDR3 is built from 14 residues. The CDR3: CATQTSGITYEQYF. The CDR3 DNA is TGTGCCACCCAGACTAGCGGGATAACCTACGAGCAGTACTTC.

The chain joins TRBV7-6 to TRBJ1-4, with D uncertain. Germline V CDR1 and CDR2: SGHVS, FNYEAQ. The CDR3 covers 15 residues. The germline V and J ends were trimmed by 1 base and 5 bases, with 11 bases remaining between them. CDR3 bases: TGTGCCAGCAGCTTAGGGCCAGGCCCAAATGAAAAACTGTTTTTT. Translation: CASSLGPGPNEKLFF.

The rearrangement joins TRBV20-1 to TRBJ1-3, with no clear D. Trimming left V 5 bases short and J 8 bases short, with 10 bases between. This CDR3 is 11 amino acids long. Germline values: CDR1 DFQATT, CDR2 SNEGSKA (reference sequence). The CDR3 loop is CSADAEDTIYF. CDR3 in DNA: TGCAGTGCTGATGCTGAGGACACCATATATTTT.

This clone was picked up one time. The chain recombines TRBV21-1 with TRBJ2-1; TRBD1 is the table's D call, not checked against the DNA. TRBV21-1 is deemed a pseudogene. The CDR3 is 16 residues long. CDR3 amino acids: CASPSKGEMDYNEQFF. CDR3 sequence (DNA): TGTGCCAGCCCCTCCAAGGGGGAGATGGACTACAATGAGCAGTTCTTC.

This chain links TRBV29-1 with TRBJ1-1; D perhaps matches TRBD1 (6 bases). With 7 bases removed from V and 1 base from J, the gap between germline ends came to 13 bases. The V gene's germline CDR1 is SQVTM and CDR2 ANQGSEA. The CDR3 is made up of 13 amino acids. CDR3 amino acids: CSARTAWNTEAFF. The DNA of the CDR3 is TGCAGCGCTCGGACAGCATGGAACACTGAAGCTTTCTTT.

This chain joins TRBV30 and TRBJ2-7; TRBD2 is a possible D gene (7 bases). Germline lookup yields CDR1 GTSNPN and CDR2 SVGIG (reference sequence). The CDR3 consists of 15 residues. V was shortened by 3 bases and J by 5 bases, with 20 bases between the two germline ends. The CDR3 is CAWSPGTPRGDEQYF. The CDR3 DNA reads as TGTGCCTGGAGCCCCGGGACACCTCGGGGGGACGAGCAGTACTTC.

A single count supports this clone. This chain connects TRBV13 to TRBJ2-3; tentative D call: TRBD1 (5 bases). V was shortened by 7 bases and J by 0 bases, with 11 bases between the two germline ends. Per the germline V gene, CDR1 is PRHDT and CDR2 is FYEKMQ (reference sequence). The CDR3 is 14 amino acids. The CDR3 is CASNLGLSTDTQYF. CDR3 coding DNA: TGTGCCAGCAACCTGGGGCTTAGCACAGATACGCAGTATTTT.

The chain couples TRBV28 to TRBJ2-1, with 9 nucleotides matching TRBD1. V was pared by 10 bases and J by 3 bases, with 10 bases of the junction left unmatched. Germline V gene lookup returns CDR1 MDHEN and CDR2 SYDVKM. The CDR3 covers 15 residues. CDR3 in DNA: TGTGCCAACCCCCGGGACAGGGCCATCTACAATGAGCAGTTCTTC. This encodes CANPRDRAIYNEQFF.

This chain joins TRBV30 and TRBJ2-3, with 10 bases identical to TRBD2. CDR1 GTSNPN and CDR2 SVGIG come from the germline V gene (reference sequence). The length of the CDR3 is 17 residues. CDR3 sequence (DNA): TGTGCTTACGGAAGTTCTAGCGGGAGCCTTCCACGAGATACGCAGTATTTT. It yields the protein CAYGSSSGSLPRDTQYF.

The chain carries TRBV6-5 and TRBJ2-3; 10 positions agree with TRBD2. The CDR3 extends over 14 amino acids. Germline loops: CDR1 MNHEY, CDR2 SVGAGI. V was pared by 2 bases and J by 6 bases, with 2 bases of the junction left unmatched. Written as DNA, the CDR3 is TGTGCCAGCAGTTACCTAGCGGGGGAGGATACGCAGTATTTT. As protein: CASSYLAGEDTQYF.

In this sample, this clone turned up once. The V and J genes are TRBV28 and TRBJ2-7; 9 nucleotides align to TRBD1. The CDR3 runs to 14 residues. Germline lookup yields CDR1 MDHEN and CDR2 SYDVKM. Trimming cost V 6 bases and J 1 base; bases outside gene matches: 4. CDR3 loop: CASSPTGGSYEQYF. In DNA form, the CDR3 reads TGTGCCAGCAGCCCGACAGGGGGTTCCTACGAGCAGTACTTC.

This rearrangement joins TRBV4-3 to TRBJ1-2; the D gene is possibly TRBD1 (6 bases). The CDR3 spans 15 residues. Germline V gives CDR1 LGHNA, CDR2 YSLEER. V lost 4 bases and J 1 base, leaving 13 bases between the germline ends. CDR3 in DNA: TGCGCCAGCAGCCCGGCAGGGGATCATAACTATGGCTACACCTTC. This sequence encodes CASSPAGDHNYGYTF.

The chain couples TRBV14 to TRBJ1-6; 8 bases match TRBD1. Germline CDR1 reads SGHDN; CDR2 reads FVKESK. Unmatched junction bases numbered 7, after V lost 4 bases and J lost 8 bases. The CDR3 extends over 15 amino acids. As DNA, the CDR3 is TGTGCCAGCAGCCGTACAGGGGGAATAGATTCACCCCTCCACTTT. As protein: CASSRTGGIDSPLHF. The entire variable domain, with the rest obtained from reference TRBV14 and TRBJ1-6, is as follows: EAGVTQFPSHSVIEKGQTVTLRCDPISGHDNLYWYRRVMGKEIKFLLHFVKESKQDESGMPNNRFLAERTGGTYSTLKVQPAELEDSGVYFCASSRTGGIDSPLHFGNGTRLTVT.

The chain combines TRBV10-3 with TRBJ1-5; D call uncertain. The V end was cut by 8 bases, the J end by 0 bases, with 11 bases between. Germline V lookup: CDR1 ENHRY, CDR2 SYGVKD. The CDR3 has 14 amino acids. The CDR3 sequence is CAICHYYSNQPQHF. CDR3 sequence (DNA): TGTGCCATCTGTCACTACTATAGCAATCAGCCCCAGCATTTT.

This clone was seen only once. The genes are TRBV15 and TRBJ2-5, with 7 bases matching TRBD2. Germline lookup yields CDR1 LNHNV and CDR2 YYDKDF (reference sequence). This CDR3 contains 16 residues. V dropped 0 bases and J dropped 0; count of bases not matched to a gene: 4. This CDR3 reads CATSRDGGDYQETQYF. The CDR3, as DNA: TGTGCCACCAGCAGAGATGGGGGGGACTACCAAGAGACCCAGTACTTC.

The chain is built from TRBV6-4 and TRBJ2-2, with TRBD1 identical over 9 bases. J lost 3 bases, V lost 0 bases, and 2 bases had no gene match. The germline V gene has CDR1 MRHNA and CDR2 SNTAGT. The CDR3 contains 16 residues. CDR3 coding DNA: TGTGCCAGCAGTGACTCACGACAGGGGGACACCGGGGAGCTGTTTTTT. Translating gives CASSDSRQGDTGELFF.